The next 17 T cell receptor beta chains were all read from a single sample in a study of regulatory and conventional T cells in RAG deficiency. Blood CD4+ CD25-high CD127-low regulatory T cells supplied the genomic DNA template. Here immunoSEQ multiplex PCR was the method, and the copy in TCRdb shows in-frame clones only, minus some. The sample contains around 300 clones, roughly 42% of which appear only once. The material sequenced was Tregs sorted from blood. The receptor source for this set is a human donor with RAG deficiency presenting as severe combined immunodeficiency.

This clone has more than one count but fewer than ten. The CDR3 loop reads CASSSTYNEQFF. As DNA, the CDR3 is TGTGCCAGCAGCTCAACCTACAATGAGCAGTTCTTC. The chain employs TRBV7-5 and TRBJ2-1; the D call TRBD1 from the table was never checked on the DNA. TRBV7-5 is tagged as a pseudogene. The length of the CDR3 is 12 residues.

This clone occurred once. The V gene is TRBV7-3, the J gene TRBJ1-2; TRBD1 agrees at 7 bases. The CDR3 runs to 16 residues. J lost 0 bases, V lost 2 bases, and 6 bases had no gene match. Germline-derived CDR1 and CDR2 are SGHTA and FQGTGA. CDR3 in DNA: TGTGCCAGCAGCTTAGGGCTGGGGACAGCTAACTATGGCTACACCTTC. Encoded protein: CASSLGLGTANYGYTF.

This clone was observed a few times. This rearrangement joins TRBV10-3 to TRBJ1-1; 7 bases agree with TRBD1. The J segment lost 1 base and the V segment lost 6 bases, leaving 2 bases of the junction unmatched. Germline CDR1 is ENHRY and CDR2 is SYGVKD. CDR3 length: 13 residues. This chain's CDR3 is CAISRTGNTEAFF. In nucleotides, the CDR3 is TGTGCCATCAGCCGGACAGGGAACACTGAAGCTTTCTTT.

The rearrangement joins TRBV27 to TRBJ2-7, with D perhaps TRBD1 (5 bases). Trimming took off 5 bases at V and 4 bases at J, with 9 bases between the two ends. Germline CDR1 reads MNHEY; CDR2 reads SMNVEV (reference sequence). The CDR3 is 12 residues long. The CDR3 protein is CASSRGPYEQYF. Here the CDR3 DNA reads TGTGCCAGCAGTAGGGGCCCTTACGAGCAGTACTTC.

This clone was seen a handful of times. This chain uses TRBV5-5 with TRBJ2-7; maybe TRBD2 (6 bases). With 0 bases removed from V and 7 bases from J, the gap between germline ends came to 17 bases. In germline, CDR1 is SGHKS, CDR2 YYEKEE (reference sequence). The CDR3 is 15 residues long. For the CDR3, the DNA is TGTGCCAGCAGCTTGGATCCGCGGGGTTGGGGGGAGCAGTACTTC. Protein sequence: CASSLDPRGWGEQYF.

This clone counts as hyperexpanded (1% or more). This chain joins TRBV10-3 and TRBJ2-1; D ambiguous. V shed 6 bases and J shed 3 bases, with 9 bases lying between them. From germline, CDR1 is ENHRY and CDR2 SYGVKD. There are 13 residues in the CDR3. CDR3 DNA sequence: TGTGCCATCAGGAGTCCTTTCTACAATGAGCAGTTCTTC. Amino acids: CAIRSPFYNEQFF.

This clone is categorized as large. This chain links TRBV5-1 with TRBJ2-7, with D unresolved. CDR1 and CDR2 from the germline V gene are SGHRS and YFSETQ. The V gene lost 0 bases and the J gene lost 6 bases, with 4 bases spanning the gap. The CDR3 loop spans 11 amino acids. The CDR3 DNA reads TGCGCCAGCAGCTTGGATACCGAGCAGTACTTC. Residues: CASSLDTEQYF.

This clone rates as large. The chain combines TRBV19 with TRBJ2-7, with D unclear. CDR1 LNHDA and CDR2 SQIVND come from the germline V gene (reference sequence). There are 15 residues in the CDR3. Trimming shortened V by 3 bases and J by 1 base, and 13 bases separated the two germline ends. In DNA form, the CDR3 reads TGTGCCAGTAGTATCGGCCGACGGATTTCCTACGAGCAGTACTTC. Its translation is CASSIGRRISYEQYF.

This clone was observed a few times. The chain recombines TRBV9 with TRBJ1-4, with D uncertain. Trimming cost V 1 base and J 3 bases, with 4 bases left between them. The CDR3 contains 13 residues. CDR1 SGDLS and CDR2 YYNGEE come from the germline V gene. In nucleotides, the CDR3 is TGTGCCAGCAGCGTATCCCCTAATGAAAAACTGTTTTTT. Translation: CASSVSPNEKLFF.

This clone was found a few times. The CDR3 protein is CASSLDPRGWGEQYF. The CDR3 DNA sequence: TGTGCCAGCAGCTTGGATCCGCGGGGTTGGGGGGAGCAGTACTTC. The chain is built from TRBV5-6 and TRBJ2-7; D may be TRBD2 (6 bases). V lost 0 bases to trimming and J lost 7 bases, with 17 bases between them. The CDR3 sequence is 15 residues long. Germline values: CDR1 SGHDT, CDR2 YYEEEE. The whole variable domain, remainder taken from reference TRBV5-6 and TRBJ2-7, is DAGVTQSPTHLIKTRGQQVTLRCSPKSGHDTVSWYQQALGQGPQFIFQYYEEEERQRGNFPDRFSGHQFPNYSSELNVNALLLGDSALYLCASSLDPRGWGEQYFGPGTRLTVT.

The chain combines TRBV7-4 with TRBJ2-1; D ambiguous. This CDR3 is built from 12 residues. Trimming took off 4 bases at V and 2 bases at J, with 3 bases between the two ends. The germline V gene encodes CDR1 SGHVT and CDR2 SQSDAQ. The CDR3 region has the DNA TGTGCCAGCAGCTCAACCTACAATGAGCAGTTCTTC. As protein: CASSSTYNEQFF.

This clone rates as large. J is TRBJ1-5 and V is TRBV6-1; maybe TRBD1 (5 bases). V lost 7 bases and J 7 bases, leaving 17 bases between the germline ends. The CDR3 spans 14 residues. CDR1 is MNHNS and CDR2 is SASEGT in the germline V gene. The CDR3 is CASTLTYRQQPQHF. DNA of the CDR3: TGTGCCAGCACCTTGACATACCGACAGCAGCCCCAGCATTTT.

In this sample, this clone is large. The chain recombines TRBV6-6 with TRBJ1-1, with D unclear. Trimming cost V 2 bases and J 5 bases, with 0 bases left between them. This CDR3 region has 10 residues. The germline V gene has CDR1 MNHNY and CDR2 SVGAGI (reference sequence). This chain's CDR3 is CASSYTEAFF. In nucleotides, the CDR3 is TGTGCCAGCAGTTACACTGAAGCTTTCTTT.

This clone was seen more than once but under ten times. The V call is TRBV27, the J call TRBJ1-1; TRBD1 matches at 8 bases. V shed 5 bases and J 11 bases; nucleotides not matched to a gene: 10. Germline CDR1 is MNHEY and CDR2 is SMNVEV (reference sequence). The CDR3 is 13 residues long. This CDR3 reads CASSLDRGLEAFF. The CDR3 nucleotides are TGTGCCAGCAGTCTCGACAGGGGCCTCGAGGCTTTCTTT.

The chain carries TRBV5-1 and TRBJ2-3; D unclear. CDR1 and CDR2 from the germline V gene are SGHRS and YFSETQ. V was pared by 3 bases and J by 0 bases, with 2 bases between. The CDR3 spans 12 residues. The DNA of the CDR3 is TGCGCCAGCAGCTGGAGCACAGATACGCAGTATTTT. Amino acids: CASSWSTDTQYF. Supplemented by reference TRBV5-1 and TRBJ2-3, the full variable domain reads KAGVTQTPRYLIKTRGQQVTLSCSPISGHRSVSWYQQTPGQGLQFLFEYFSETQRNKGNFPGRFSGRQFSNSRSEMNVSTLELGDSALYLCASSWSTDTQYFGPGTRLTVL.

This clone is judged large (0.1 to 1%). J is TRBJ1-2 and V is TRBV15; no reliable D call. The CDR3 sequence is 14 residues long. The germline CDR1 and CDR2 sequences are LNHNV and YYDKDF (reference sequence). Deletions cut 5 bases from V and 4 bases from J, with 14 bases between. CDR3 sequence reads: CATSGFRLLYGYTF. CDR3 in DNA: TGTGCCACCAGCGGTTTCAGGCTCCTCTATGGCTACACCTTC.

Within the sample, this clone is hyperexpanded (1% or more). The chain recombines TRBV25-1 with TRBJ1-2; no definite D call. The CDR3 loop spans 10 amino acids. Trimming removed 5 bases from V and 5 bases from J, with 3 bases in between. Germline V gene sequence: CDR1 MGHDK, CDR2 SYGVNS. CDR3 sequence (DNA): TGTGCCAGCAGTTATTATGGCTACACCTTC. Translating it yields CASSYYGYTF.